This T cell receptor beta chain was recovered during a study of T cells after yellow fever vaccination. Study-wide background: Any fraction with a low cell number was prepared using SMART-Seq v4 Ultra Low Input.

TCRdb recomputed calls from the 5' RACE reads with MiXCR, one row per CDR3 protein. In the table there are 300,000 to 400,000 distinct CDR3 sequences, roughly 8.3% of which are singletons. Germline V lookup: CDR1 SGHRS, CDR2 YFSETQ. Trimming took 1 base from V and 6 from J, leaving 14 bases between them. The CDR3 length is 15 residues. The clonotype comes from a man younger than 35 who received the YFV17D yellow fever vaccine. The rearrangement uses TRBV5-1 and TRBJ2-1; tentative D call: TRBD1 (6 bases). Specimen: PBMCs, collected about 49 days after the first yellow fever vaccination. The CDR3 DNA reads as TGCGCCAGCAGCTTGACAGGGTCCCTTACCAATGAGCAGTTCTTC. Protein: CASSLTGSLTNEQFF.